This entry features one T cell receptor (beta chain) sequence. Its antigen is undetermined. These data originate in a study of graft-versus-host responses after intestinal transplantation. At the level of the study: Transplant recipients had multivisceral, liver-intestinal, or isolated intestinal grafts. Recipients across the board were started on anti-thymocyte globulin induction, then kept on tacrolimus and steroids for two to three years. Broader study findings: In recipient marrow, GvH clones were found, and some appeared first in ileum or blood. Peak circulating GvH clone levels were associated with early post-transplant HvG declines.

Per germline, CDR1 SGHDT and CDR2 YYEEEE. The CDR3 runs 14 residues. V shed 1 base, J shed 3 bases, and the junction held 1 base outside the gene matches. Profiling relied on immunoSEQ multiplex PCR, and the TCRdb table lists in-frame clones only, not all of them. The table shows tens of thousands of clones, with 75% to 90% occurring only once. Processing released intraepithelial and lamina propria lymphocytes from the graft tissue. The rearrangement uses TRBV5-6 and TRBJ2-7, with 10 positions matching TRBD2. This clonotype originated in a human patient who received an intestinal transplant, so some T cells may come from the graft donor. Sequencing used ileum tissue, obtained approximately 200 days after intestinal transplant. The CDR3 nucleotides read TGTGCCAGCAGCTTGAGCGGGAGGGGCTACGAGCAGTACTTC. It specifies CASSLSGRGYEQYF.